Presented here are 26 T cell receptor beta chains from one specimen sequenced in a study of blood T cell repertoires in COVID-19 (dated by TCRdb to about 2020). Library creation used the immunoSEQ multiplex PCR assay. TCRdb retrieved this table from immuneACCESS and kept in-frame rearrangements only. Not all clones are present; in checked studies, unresolved V genes account for under half, and no reason is known for the remainder. In this sample the table shows fewer than 350,000 clones, around nine tenths of which occur a single time. The ten most abundant clones make up roughly 6.8% of the sample. Sequencing was done on a sample of peripheral blood. The receptors derive from a woman aged 25 to 39 with COVID-19, enrolled during active disease.

The table lists this clone with a few counts. This chain links TRBV2 with TRBJ1-2; possible D gene TRBD1, 6 bases. V was cut by 4 bases and J by 1 base, with 13 bases left in between. The CDR3 has 15 residues. Germline V CDR1 and CDR2: SNHLY, FYNNEI. The CDR3 spells CASSVGAGVNYGYTF. The CDR3 DNA reads as TGTGCCAGCAGTGTGGGCGCAGGGGTTAACTATGGCTACACCTTC.

The chain joins TRBV10-2 to TRBJ2-1; 8 bases are shared with TRBD2. After removal of 6 bases from V and 6 bases from J, the junction contained 13 bases not matched to a gene. This CDR3 is built from 16 residues. The germline V gene encodes CDR1 WSHSY and CDR2 SAAADI. As DNA, the CDR3 is TGCGCCAGCAGCGCATTGGGGGGTAGCGGGATCAATGAGCAGTTCTTC. It translates to CASSALGGSGINEQFF.

The chain couples TRBV7-3 to TRBJ2-7; 8 nucleotides match TRBD2. The V gene end was trimmed by 7 bases and the J gene end by 7 bases; junction bases not matched to a gene: 15. The germline V gene has CDR1 SGHTA and CDR2 FQGTGA. This CDR3 is built from 15 residues. CDR3 protein: CASIASPGGPAEQYF. The CDR3 nucleotides are TGTGCCAGCATTGCATCTCCGGGGGGGCCTGCAGAGCAGTACTTC.

The chain couples TRBV6-5 to TRBJ2-1; D possibly corresponds to TRBD2 (6 bases). Trimming pared 2 bases from V and 9 bases from J, leaving 11 bases between. The V gene's germline CDR1 is MNHEY and CDR2 SVGAGI. This CDR3 contains 13 residues. This CDR3 reads CASSYREYGEQFF. CDR3 in DNA: TGTGCCAGCAGTTACCGGGAGTACGGTGAGCAGTTCTTC.

V is TRBV7-8 and J is TRBJ2-5, with 12 bases that match TRBD2. There are 18 residues in the CDR3. Germline lookup yields CDR1 SGHVS and CDR2 FQNEAQ. J gave up 0 bases and V 5 bases, and 10 bases lay outside the gene matches. The CDR3 is CASSPNVLAGGDQETQYF. DNA of the CDR3: TGTGCCAGCAGCCCAAACGTCCTAGCGGGAGGGGACCAAGAGACCCAGTACTTC.

The CDR3 here is CSASDGDQPQHF. The DNA of the CDR3 is TGCAGTGCTAGTGACGGGGATCAGCCCCAGCATTTT. The chain carries TRBV20-1 and TRBJ1-5; no firm D call. This CDR3 is 12 amino acids long. Per germline, CDR1 DFQATT and CDR2 SNEGSKA (reference sequence). V was cut by 3 bases and J by 5 bases, with 8 bases left in between.

Here the CDR3 DNA reads TGTGCCACCAGTGAGTCGGGGGTTTTGGTCTACAATGAGCAGTTCTTC. Translation gives CATSESGVLVYNEQFF. The genes are TRBV24-1 and TRBJ2-1; TRBD2 might be the D (6 bases). The CDR3 extends over 16 amino acids. Germline V gives CDR1 KGHDR, CDR2 SFDVKD. Trimming shortened V by 4 bases and J by 3 bases, and 15 bases separated the two germline ends.

The chain combines TRBV7-2 with TRBJ2-7, with D possibly matching TRBD2 (7 bases). This CDR3 has 15 amino acids. Trimming pared 2 bases from V and 6 bases from J, leaving 17 bases between. Germline V lookup: CDR1 SGHTA, CDR2 FQGNSA. The CDR3 region is CASSLTGGYGGEQYF. Here the CDR3 DNA reads TGTGCCAGCAGCTTAACGGGGGGCTATGGGGGCGAGCAGTACTTC.

The chain combines TRBV29-1 with TRBJ2-7, with D hard to call. The CDR3 runs 11 residues. Trimming cost V 8 bases and J 4 bases, with 12 bases left between them. CDR1 is SQVTM and CDR2 is ANQGSEA in the germline V gene. CDR3 residues: CSSSSGYEQYF. The CDR3 nucleotides read TGCAGCTCTTCCTCGGGTTACGAGCAGTACTTC.

The chain employs TRBV5-4 and TRBJ2-3; D possibly corresponds to TRBD2 (5 bases). This CDR3 contains 13 residues. Germline CDR1 and CDR2: SGHNT and YYREEE (reference sequence). Deletions cut 4 bases from V and 0 bases from J, with 6 bases between. The CDR3 reads CASSRDSTDTQYF. The DNA for the CDR3 is TGTGCCAGCAGCCGGGATAGCACAGATACGCAGTATTTT.

The chain combines TRBV19 with TRBJ1-2; 8 bases fit TRBD1. The CDR3 runs to 15 residues. V trimming: 4 bases; J trimming: 7 bases; junction bases outside the gene matches: 11. Germline loops: CDR1 LNHDA, CDR2 SQIVND (reference sequence). The CDR3 bases are TGTGCCAGTAGTACCCAGGGGGCAAGGGTCGTTGGCTACACCTTC. It encodes CASSTQGARVVGYTF. The full variable domain, rest sourced from reference TRBV19 and TRBJ1-2, is DGGITQSPKYLFRKEGQNVTLSCEQNLNHDAMYWYRQDPGQGLRLIYYSQIVNDFQKGDIAEGYSVSREKKESFPLTVTSAQKNPTAFYLCASSTQGARVVGYTFGSGTRLTVV.

The J gene is TRBJ1-2, the V gene TRBV4-3; 7 bases fit TRBD1. Germline V gene lookup returns CDR1 LGHNA and CDR2 YSLEER. The J segment lost 5 bases and the V segment lost 3 bases, leaving 3 bases of the junction unmatched. CDR3 size: 13 residues. CDR3 amino acids: CASSQDRTYGYTF. The CDR3 coding sequence is TGCGCCAGCAGCCAGGACAGGACTTATGGCTACACCTTC.

This sequence joins TRBV7-2 and TRBJ2-1; 7 bases map to TRBD1. Germline CDR1 reads SGHTA; CDR2 reads FQGNSA. This CDR3 spans 13 amino acids. The V segment lost 3 bases and the J segment 6 bases; nucleotides outside the gene matches: 2. Written as DNA, the CDR3 is TGTGCCAGCAGCTTGGACAGGAGCAATGAGCAGTTCTTC. Its translation: CASSLDRSNEQFF. Full variable domain (missing parts from reference TRBV7-2 and TRBJ2-1): GAGVSQSPSNKVTEKGKDVELRCDPISGHTALYWYRQSLGQGLEFLIYFQGNSAPDKSGLPSDRFSAERTGGSVSTLTIQRTQQEDSAVYLCASSLDRSNEQFFGPGTRLTVL.

The chain employs TRBV19 and TRBJ1-5; D gene uncertain. Per germline, CDR1 LNHDA and CDR2 SQIVND (reference sequence). This CDR3 is built from 12 residues. The V and J ends lost 9 bases and 11 bases respectively, with 17 bases between them. The CDR3 DNA sequence: TGTGCCAGCTCGCAGGTCTCCGGGGCCCAGCATTTT. Protein sequence: CASSQVSGAQHF.

V gene TRBV4-3 combines with J gene TRBJ1-1; possible D gene TRBD1, 5 bases. The V gene's germline CDR1 is LGHNA and CDR2 YSLEER. The CDR3 runs to 14 residues. V was shortened by 3 bases and J by 1 base, with 9 bases between the two germline ends. CDR3 sequence: CASSHGRENTEAFF. The CDR3 DNA is TGCGCCAGCAGCCACGGCAGGGAGAACACTGAAGCTTTCTTT.

The chain combines TRBV11-2 with TRBJ2-1; no reliable D call. V shed 5 bases and J shed 0 bases, with 5 bases lying between them. CDR1 is SGHAT and CDR2 is FQNNGV in the germline V gene. The CDR3 totals 13 residues. CDR3 in DNA: TGTGCCAGCAGCCCCGGCTCCTACAATGAGCAGTTCTTC. Residues: CASSPGSYNEQFF.

V usage is TRBV4-2 and J usage is TRBJ2-1; D is ambiguous. V was shortened by 0 bases and J by 2 bases, with 14 bases between the two germline ends. Germline values: CDR1 LGHNA, CDR2 YNFKEQ. The CDR3 is made up of 17 amino acids. DNA for the CDR3: TGTGCCAGCAGCCAAGAAATTCAGCGATTTACCTACAATGAGCAGTTCTTC. Translated, it gives CASSQEIQRFTYNEQFF.

This chain links TRBV29-1 with TRBJ1-1, with a possible D match to TRBD1 (5 bases). Germline CDR1 reads SQVTM; CDR2 reads ANQGSEA. The CDR3 spans 12 residues. V was cut by 7 bases and J by 5 bases, with 14 bases left in between. The CDR3 region is CSGTTLGTEAFF. The DNA of the CDR3 is TGCAGCGGGACAACCCTTGGGACTGAAGCTTTCTTT.

The chain links TRBV14 to TRBJ2-1, with 8 nucleotides matching TRBD2. V was pared by 4 bases and J by 9 bases, with 8 bases of the junction left unmatched. The CDR3 totals 14 residues. Germline V lookup: CDR1 SGHDN, CDR2 FVKESK. CDR3: CASSLLAGRGEQFF. The CDR3 bases are TGTGCCAGCAGCCTCTTAGCGGGACGGGGTGAGCAGTTCTTC.

This chain links TRBV27 with TRBJ2-5, with 7 bases lining up with TRBD2. CDR3 length: 14 amino acids. Losses at the gene ends were 5 bases for V and 1 base for J; bases not matched to a gene: 4. Germline V CDR1 and CDR2: MNHEY, SMNVEV (reference sequence). This CDR3 reads CASSKAGLQETQYF. The CDR3 DNA reads as TGTGCCAGCAGTAAAGCGGGACTCCAAGAGACCCAGTACTTC.

This chain connects TRBV6-5 to TRBJ1-2; TRBD1 aligns across 9 bases. The CDR3 has 16 amino acids. The V and J ends lost 2 bases and 8 bases, in that order; junction bases with no gene match: 12. Germline loops: CDR1 MNHEY, CDR2 SVGAGI. CDR3 protein: CASSYGPGQGSGGYTF. The DNA for the CDR3 is TGTGCCAGCAGTTACGGGCCGGGACAGGGATCCGGCGGCTACACCTTC.

V usage is TRBV4-1 and J usage is TRBJ1-2; D is unresolved. The V end lost 0 bases, the J end lost 7 bases, and 15 bases lay between the germline ends. Germline V CDR1 and CDR2: MGHRA, YSYEKL. This CDR3 is built from 15 residues. CDR3 protein: CASSQDRIPGSGYTF. For the CDR3, the DNA is TGCGCCAGCAGCCAAGATCGGATTCCGGGTAGTGGCTACACCTTC.

The rearrangement links TRBV4-2 to TRBJ1-5, with D perhaps TRBD1 (5 bases). V lost 0 bases, J lost 7 bases, and 16 bases lay in between. Germline V gives CDR1 LGHNA, CDR2 YNFKEQ. The CDR3 runs 16 residues. CDR3 region: CASSQDVGQGYQPQHF. CDR3 coding DNA: TGTGCCAGCAGCCAAGACGTGGGCCAGGGTTACCAGCCCCAGCATTTT.

This clone was detected a few times. The CDR3 here is CATSDPPGTEAFF. Here the CDR3 DNA reads TGTGCCACCAGTGATCCCCCGGGCACTGAAGCTTTCTTT. J is TRBJ1-1 and V is TRBV24-1; D gene unclear. Trimming stripped 3 bases from V and 4 bases from J, with 8 bases between. The CDR3 is made up of 13 amino acids. CDR1 and CDR2 from the germline V gene are KGHDR and SFDVKD.

This rearrangement joins TRBV5-1 to TRBJ2-3; no firm D call. The CDR3 is 14 amino acids. Germline values: CDR1 SGHRS, CDR2 YFSETQ. Trimming took off 0 bases at V and 0 bases at J, with 5 bases between the two ends. CDR3 in amino acids: CASSLASSTDTQYF. The CDR3 DNA reads as TGCGCCAGCAGCTTGGCTAGTAGCACAGATACGCAGTATTTT.

J is TRBJ1-2 and V is TRBV28; TRBD1 matches 7 bases. Germline values: CDR1 MDHEN, CDR2 SYDVKM. J was trimmed by 6 bases and V by 5 bases; bases with no gene match: 12. The CDR3 spans 15 residues. CDR3 coding DNA: TGTGCCAGCAGTAACATAGGGGGCTGGTTGGATGGCTACACCTTC. This encodes CASSNIGGWLDGYTF.